This T cell receptor (beta chain) was documented in a study of blood T cells in healthy people across ages. Overall study findings and caveats: The study could not conclusively compare naive and antigen-experienced cells, given its unsorted PBMCs. Among T cells, TCR beta diversity per million cells dropped roughly linearly as age rose.

The CDR3 is made up of 15 amino acids. Per the germline V gene, CDR1 is SGHTA and CDR2 is FQGTGA. J was trimmed by 4 bases and V by 0 bases; bases with no gene match: 2. In this sample, this clonotype turned up many times. The antigen is not known. Sample-barcoded 5' priming and a J-beta primer mix drove a second PCR of about 6 to 12 cycles. Every sample returned 3 million or more CDR3-containing paired-end reads. TCRdb used MiXCR to reprocess the 5' RACE reads, holding one entry per CDR3 protein. The sample has hundreds of thousands of distinct CDR3 sequences, about half seen once. The V gene is TRBV7-3, the J gene TRBJ2-1; 8 positions agree with TRBD2. The source material was blood. The sequence came from a woman aged 60 to 75 in good health. CDR3 nucleotide sequence: TGTGCCAGCAGCTTAACCGGGAGGGAATACAATGAGCAGTTCTTC. As protein: CASSLTGREYNEQFF.